This T cell receptor beta chain was sequenced in a study of shared clonotypes between healthy human individuals. In the study overall: Three plates were used per donor for CD4 naive, three for CD4 memory, two for CD8 naive and one for CD8 memory. Study observations and caveats: Some naive CD4 clonotypes, 4% to 6%, turned up in common across several donors. It was the non-shared clonotypes that had lower generation probabilities than clonotypes shared by all four donors. Naive subsets usually exceeded memory subsets in estimated richness.

Repertoires were generated with immunoSEQ multiplex PCR, while TCRdb's copy carries only in-frame clones and drops some. The sample lists more than 1 million clones, roughly 74% seen once, with 0.4% to 0.55% in the top ten. Details on this clone: Its target is not known.

With 4 bases removed from V and 9 bases from J, the gap between germline ends came to 13 bases. Germline assignment: CDR1 SGHNT and CDR2 YYREEE (reference sequence). This CDR3 has 12 amino acids. The receptor was isolated from a man younger than 35 in good health. Some clones in this sample may be carry-over from other donors' samples. The sequencing input was memory CD4+ T cells from PBMCs. The subset here: CD45RA-negative fraction. This chain uses TRBV5-4 with TRBJ1-1; D remains unclear. The CDR3 region has the DNA TGTGCCAGCAGCGGGGTGGGGTTGCAAGCTTTCTTT. Protein product: CASSGVGLQAFF.